This TCR beta chain was recorded in a study of blood T cell repertoires in COVID-19. Study in general: The samples span acute and convalescent COVID-19 from the United States, Italy and Spain. Sources were T cells, B-cell-depleted T cells, or PBMCs; the material itself was cDNA or gDNA.

Trimming cost V 0 bases and J 4 bases; bases outside gene matches: 11. In germline, CDR1 is SQVTM, CDR2 ANQGSEA. The CDR3 has 16 amino acids. TCRdb's copy holds only in-frame clones and misses some; the assay was immunoSEQ multiplex PCR. The sample carries approximately 150,000 clones, around 87% recorded once. Sequencing used peripheral blood. V is TRBV29-1 and J is TRBJ2-5; 7 bases fit TRBD2. This clonotype originated in a man aged 45-65 years who had recovered from COVID-19. The CDR3 here is CSVEDLITGGRETQYF. The DNA for the CDR3 is TGCAGCGTTGAAGATTTGATAACGGGGGGACGAGAGACCCAGTACTTC.